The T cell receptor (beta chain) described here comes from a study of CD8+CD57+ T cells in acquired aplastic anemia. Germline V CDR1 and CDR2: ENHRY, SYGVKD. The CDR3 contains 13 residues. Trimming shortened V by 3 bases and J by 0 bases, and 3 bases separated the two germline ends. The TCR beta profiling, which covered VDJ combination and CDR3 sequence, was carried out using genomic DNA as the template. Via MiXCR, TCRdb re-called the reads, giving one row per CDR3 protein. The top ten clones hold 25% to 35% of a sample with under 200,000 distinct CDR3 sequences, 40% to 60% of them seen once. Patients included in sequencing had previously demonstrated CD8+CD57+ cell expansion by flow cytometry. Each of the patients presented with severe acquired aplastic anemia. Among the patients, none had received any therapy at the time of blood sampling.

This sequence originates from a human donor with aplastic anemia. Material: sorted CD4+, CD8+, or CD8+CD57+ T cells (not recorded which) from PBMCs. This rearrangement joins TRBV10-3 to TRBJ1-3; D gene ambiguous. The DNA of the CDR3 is TGTGCCATCAGTGACAGCTCTGGAAACACCATATATTTT. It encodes CAISDSSGNTIYF.